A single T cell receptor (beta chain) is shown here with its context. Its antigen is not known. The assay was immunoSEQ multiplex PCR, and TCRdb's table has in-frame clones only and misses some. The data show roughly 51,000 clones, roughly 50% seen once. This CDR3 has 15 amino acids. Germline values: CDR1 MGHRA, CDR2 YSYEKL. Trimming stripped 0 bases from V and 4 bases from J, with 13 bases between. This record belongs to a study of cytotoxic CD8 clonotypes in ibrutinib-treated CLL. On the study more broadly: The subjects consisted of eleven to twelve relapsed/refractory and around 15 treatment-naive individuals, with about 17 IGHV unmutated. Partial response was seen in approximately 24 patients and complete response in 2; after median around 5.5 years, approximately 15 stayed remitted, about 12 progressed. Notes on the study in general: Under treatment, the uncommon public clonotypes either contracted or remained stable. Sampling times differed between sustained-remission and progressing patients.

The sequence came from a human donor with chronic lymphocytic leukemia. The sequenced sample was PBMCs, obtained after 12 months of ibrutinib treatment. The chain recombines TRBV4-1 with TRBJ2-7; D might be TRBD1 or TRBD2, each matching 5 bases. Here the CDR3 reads CASSQEGVSVYEQYF. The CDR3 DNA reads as TGCGCCAGCAGCCAAGAGGGGGTTTCGGTGTACGAGCAGTACTTC.